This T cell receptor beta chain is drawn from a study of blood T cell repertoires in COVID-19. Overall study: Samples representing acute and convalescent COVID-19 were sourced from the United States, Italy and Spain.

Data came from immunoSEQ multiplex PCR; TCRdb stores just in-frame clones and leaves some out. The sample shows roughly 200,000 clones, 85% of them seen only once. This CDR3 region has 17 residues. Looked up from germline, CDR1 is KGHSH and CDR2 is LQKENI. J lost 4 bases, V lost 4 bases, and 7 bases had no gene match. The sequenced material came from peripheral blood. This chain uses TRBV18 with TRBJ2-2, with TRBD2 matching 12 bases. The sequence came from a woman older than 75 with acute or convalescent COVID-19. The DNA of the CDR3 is TGTGCCAGCTCACTCGGACTAGCGGGATCTAGCACCGGGGAGCTGTTTTTT. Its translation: CASSLGLAGSSTGELFF. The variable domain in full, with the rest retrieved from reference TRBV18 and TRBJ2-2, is NAGVMQNPRHLVRRRGQEARLRCSPMKGHSHVYWYRQLPEEGLKFMVYLQKENIIDESGMPKERFSAEFPKEGPSILRIQQVVRGDSAAYFCASSLGLAGSSTGELFFGEGSRLTVL.